A single sample is the source of the 30 T cell receptor beta chains below, sequenced in a study of early T cells in non-severe SARS-CoV-2 infection. TCRdb ran MiXCR on the 5' RACE reads and lists one entry per CDR3 protein. The table shows 97,000 or so distinct CDR3 sequences, with about an eighth occurring only once. Input material: whole blood. Receptors originate from an adult who was a healthcare worker with PCR-confirmed SARS-CoV-2 infection or an uninfected control (not recorded which).

The chain combines TRBV3-1 with TRBJ2-5; 9 nucleotides agree with TRBD2. V was pared by 0 bases and J by 4 bases, with 18 bases of the junction left unmatched. This CDR3 has 20 residues. In germline, CDR1 is LGHDT, CDR2 YNNKEL (reference sequence). The CDR3 DNA follows: TGTGCCAGCAGCCAAGATCTAGGGAGTAGCGGGAGTCCTCTGCGAGAGACCCAGTACTTC. It codes for CASSQDLGSSGSPLRETQYF.

This clonotype was observed a handful of times. The J gene is TRBJ1-5, the V gene TRBV27; TRBD1 is a possible D gene (5 bases). Germline V gives CDR1 MNHEY, CDR2 SMNVEV (reference sequence). Trimming took 5 bases from V and 4 from J, leaving 9 bases between them. This CDR3 is built from 13 residues. CDR3 DNA sequence: TGTGCCAGCAGTGACAGAGTAAATCAGCCCCAGCATTTT. Protein: CASSDRVNQPQHF.

V and J are TRBV10-3 and TRBJ1-5; the D gene is possibly TRBD1 (5 bases). This CDR3 is 16 amino acids long. CDR1 ENHRY and CDR2 SYGVKD come from the germline V gene. The V gene lost 3 bases and the J gene lost 2 bases, with 14 bases spanning the gap. The CDR3 spells CAISDGDGGGNQPQHF. The CDR3, as DNA: TGTGCCATCAGTGACGGCGACGGGGGGGGCAATCAGCCCCAGCATTTT.

The chain is built from TRBV6-5 and TRBJ2-5, with D perhaps TRBD2 (6 bases). Germline V CDR1 and CDR2: MNHEY, SVGAGI. The CDR3 loop spans 13 amino acids. V was clipped by 6 bases and J by 6 bases, with 14 bases between them. CDR3 coding DNA: TGTGCCAGCAGGGAGGGAGTTGAAAAGACCCAGTACTTC. Translating gives CASREGVEKTQYF.

The rearrangement joins TRBV13 to TRBJ2-3; 10 bases align to TRBD2. The CDR3 spans 18 residues. From germline, CDR1 is PRHDT and CDR2 FYEKMQ (reference sequence). V lost 4 bases to trimming and J lost 3 bases; unmatched junction nucleotides: 13. CDR3 bases: TGTGCCAGCAGCTCTACCAACCTCCGACTAGCGGGTACAGATACGCAGTATTTT. Translating gives CASSSTNLRLAGTDTQYF.

This clonotype was seen repeatedly, ten times or more. The rearrangement uses TRBV5-4 and TRBJ2-2, with D perhaps TRBD1 (5 bases). The CDR3 extends over 15 amino acids. Deletions cut 3 bases from V and 4 bases from J, with 13 bases between. The germline gives CDR1 SGHNT, CDR2 YYREEE (reference sequence). CDR3 coding DNA: TGTGCCAGCAGCTATAGGGGCGGACGCACCGGGGAGCTGTTTTTT. It codes for CASSYRGGRTGELFF.

The sample holds many counts of this clonotype. The genes are TRBV14 and TRBJ2-3; D not certain. The CDR3 spans 12 residues. V dropped 4 bases and J dropped 10 bases, with 12 bases sitting between them. The germline gives CDR1 SGHDN, CDR2 FVKESK. CDR3 loop: CASSLGQWSQYF. CDR3 DNA sequence: TGTGCCAGCAGCCTAGGGCAGTGGTCGCAGTATTTT.

The V gene is TRBV4-1, the J gene TRBJ2-7, with 9 positions matching TRBD1. Germline CDR1 is MGHRA and CDR2 is YSYEKL. Trimming cost V 2 bases and J 4 bases; bases outside gene matches: 12. CDR3 length: 17 residues. The CDR3 region is CASSQPNRQGEIYEQYF. The CDR3 DNA is TGCGCCAGCAGCCAACCCAACCGACAGGGGGAGATTTACGAGCAGTACTTC.

This clonotype was counted many times. The rearrangement joins TRBV4-1 to TRBJ2-7; TRBD2 matches at 11 bases. CDR3 length equals 14 residues. Looked up from germline, CDR1 is MGHRA and CDR2 is YSYEKL. The J segment lost 3 bases and the V segment lost 4 bases, leaving 2 bases of the junction unmatched. CDR3: CASSLGTSGYEQYF. In nucleotides, the CDR3 is TGCGCCAGCAGCCTAGGGACTAGCGGCTACGAGCAGTACTTC.

The chain uses TRBV9 and TRBJ2-5, with 8 bases aligning to TRBD2. Germline-derived CDR1 and CDR2 are SGDLS and YYNGEE. The CDR3 covers 15 residues. The trim removed 4 bases at V and 4 bases at J, leaving 9 bases unmatched. The CDR3 DNA is TGTGCCAGCAGCCCCGCCGGGACTAGGGGAGAGACCCAGTACTTC. The encoded protein is CASSPAGTRGETQYF.

This chain uses TRBV28 with TRBJ2-1; the match to TRBD2 covers 12 bases. CDR3 length equals 15 residues. Trimming at V came to 8 bases and at J to 4 bases, leaving 6 bases not matched to a gene. The germline V gene encodes CDR1 MDHEN and CDR2 SYDVKM. CDR3 region: CASQKGLAGYNEQFF. The CDR3 nucleotides read TGTGCCAGCCAGAAAGGACTAGCGGGATACAATGAGCAGTTCTTC.

J is TRBJ1-6 and V is TRBV6-6, with TRBD1 matching 7 bases. The length of the CDR3 is 20 residues. J was trimmed by 1 base and V by 7 bases; bases with no gene match: 19. The germline V gene has CDR1 MNHNY and CDR2 SVGAGI (reference sequence). Here the CDR3 reads CASTYWDSSPTVSYNSPLHF. The CDR3 DNA follows: TGTGCCAGCACCTACTGGGACAGTAGCCCAACAGTATCCTATAATTCACCCCTCCACTTT.

This clonotype occurred many times. The J gene is TRBJ2-7, the V gene TRBV12-3 or TRBV12-4; D not certain. This CDR3 contains 12 residues. The V and J ends lost 5 bases and 3 bases respectively, with 8 bases between them. The CDR3 spells CASSVHGYEQYF. CDR3 bases: TGTGCCAGCAGTGTCCATGGCTACGAGCAGTACTTC.

This clonotype was seen ten or more times. V is TRBV11-2 and J is TRBJ2-7; D ambiguous. Looked up from germline, CDR1 is SGHAT and CDR2 is FQNNGV. With 5 bases removed from V and 3 bases from J, the gap between germline ends came to 2 bases. CDR3 size: 10 residues. CDR3 protein: CASSLYEQYF. CDR3 bases: TGTGCCAGCAGCCTCTACGAGCAGTACTTC.

As to this clonotype: Lacking the conserved final phenylalanine or tryptophan, this CDR3 likely reflects a read error. The V and J genes are TRBV28 and TRBJ2-7; no definite D call. The germline gives CDR1 MDHEN, CDR2 SYDVKM. The CDR3 runs to 12 residues. Trimming left V 6 bases short and J 5 bases short, with 11 bases between. CDR3 amino acids: CASSVAPDEQYY. For the CDR3, the DNA is TGTGCCAGCAGCGTCGCCCCGGACGAGCAGTACTAC.

This clonotype has at least ten counts. The chain is built from TRBV20-1 and TRBJ2-7; 10 bases are shared with TRBD2. Germline V lookup: CDR1 DFQATT, CDR2 SNEGSKA (reference sequence). The J segment lost 5 bases and the V segment lost 1 base, leaving 5 bases of the junction unmatched. The CDR3 sequence is 14 residues long. DNA of the CDR3: TGCAGTGCTAGAGTCGGGACTAGCGATCACGAGCAGTACTTC. Its translation is CSARVGTSDHEQYF.

This clonotype was detected many times. The J gene is TRBJ2-5, the V gene TRBV12-3 or TRBV12-4; weak D call: TRBD1 (6 bases). Deletions cut 5 bases from V and 9 bases from J, with 19 bases between. CDR3 length equals 14 residues. The CDR3 DNA sequence: TGTGCCAGCAGTAAAAACAGGGACCGAGGGGCCCAGTACTTC. Translation: CASSKNRDRGAQYF.

The V and J genes are TRBV6-2 or TRBV6-3 and TRBJ1-1; a possible D gene is TRBD1 (6 bases). The germline CDR1 and CDR2 sequences are MNHEY and SVGEGT. This CDR3 has 17 amino acids. Trimming cost V 2 bases and J 0 bases, with 16 bases left between them. The CDR3 region is CASSYTTGRGMNTEAFF. CDR3 bases: TGTGCCAGCAGTTACACAACAGGGCGGGGGATGAACACTGAAGCTTTCTTT.

V usage is TRBV10-3 and J usage is TRBJ1-6; 11 bases line up with TRBD1. There are 15 residues in the CDR3. Looked up from germline, CDR1 is ENHRY and CDR2 is SYGVKD. V lost 6 bases to trimming and J lost 10 bases; unmatched junction nucleotides: 8. Here the CDR3 DNA reads TGTGCCATCAGCGGACCGGGACAGGGGGACTCACCCCTCCACTTT. Translated: CAISGPGQGDSPLHF.

The CDR3 sequence is CSVERDYEQYF. CDR3 bases: TGCAGCGTTGAAAGAGACTACGAGCAGTACTTC. The gene calls are TRBV29-1 and TRBJ2-7; D is unclear. Per germline, CDR1 SQVTM and CDR2 ANQGSEA. The CDR3 length is 11 residues. V lost 2 bases to trimming and J lost 3 bases, with 5 bases between them.

This rearrangement joins TRBV28 to TRBJ2-7, with 7 bases fitting TRBD1. V lost 4 bases to trimming and J lost 1 base; unmatched junction nucleotides: 16. CDR1 and CDR2 from the germline V gene are MDHEN and SYDVKM. CDR3 length equals 18 residues. For the CDR3, the DNA is TGTGCCAGCAGTTCCCGGACAGGCGACCTTTCTATATCCTACGAGCAGTACTTC. The encoded protein is CASSSRTGDLSISYEQYF. The entire variable domain, with the rest obtained from reference TRBV28 and TRBJ2-7, is as follows: DVKVTQSSRYLVKRTGEKVFLECVQDMDHENMFWYRQDPGLGLRLIYFSYDVKMKEKGDIPEGYSVSREKKERFSLILESASTNQTSMYLCASSSRTGDLSISYEQYFGPGTRLTVT.

This clonotype was recorded many times. J is TRBJ2-7 and V is TRBV5-8, with D possibly TRBD2 on 7 matching bases. Trimming took 8 bases from V and 0 from J, leaving 15 bases between them. Germline V CDR1 and CDR2: SGHTS, YDEGEE. The CDR3 is 14 amino acids. This CDR3 reads CASKPGGLSYEQYF. The DNA for the CDR3 is TGTGCCAGTAAGCCCGGGGGGCTCTCCTACGAGCAGTACTTC.

This clonotype was counted only a few times. The chain combines TRBV5-1 with TRBJ2-4; D tentatively reads TRBD1 or TRBD2 (6 bases each). The CDR3 runs to 15 residues. The germline CDR1 and CDR2 sequences are SGHRS and YFSETQ. The ends were cut back, 4 bases at V and 8 bases at J, with 19 bases in the middle. Written as DNA, the CDR3 is TGCGCCAGCAGCCCCGGACAGCCCGGAGGGGACATTCAGTACTTC. Amino acid sequence: CASSPGQPGGDIQYF. Full variable domain (missing parts from reference TRBV5-1 and TRBJ2-4): KAGVTQTPRYLIKTRGQQVTLSCSPISGHRSVSWYQQTPGQGLQFLFEYFSETQRNKGNFPGRFSGRQFSNSRSEMNVSTLELGDSALYLCASSPGQPGGDIQYFGAGTRLSVL.

In its sample, this clonotype was seen many times. The chain carries TRBV3-1 and TRBJ2-1; D gene ambiguous. This CDR3 has 12 amino acids. CDR1 and CDR2 (germline): LGHDT, YNNKEL (reference sequence). Deletions cut 4 bases from V and 8 bases from J, with 9 bases between. The DNA of the CDR3 is TGTGCCAGCAGCCGCAGGACCGATGAGCAGTTCTTC. Protein: CASSRRTDEQFF.

The sample holds many counts of this clonotype. The chain combines TRBV20-1 with TRBJ1-4, with 7 nucleotides matching TRBD1. Trimming at V came to 1 base and at J to 3 bases, leaving 2 bases not matched to a gene. The V gene's germline CDR1 is DFQATT and CDR2 SNEGSKA (reference sequence). The length of the CDR3 is 14 residues. This chain's CDR3 is CSARGTGANEKLFF. Written as DNA, the CDR3 is TGCAGTGCTAGAGGAACAGGGGCTAATGAAAAACTGTTTTTT.

This clonotype was detected only a few times. This chain links TRBV18 with TRBJ2-2; D gene unclear. Trimming stripped 3 bases from V and 6 bases from J, with 5 bases between. Germline CDR1 and CDR2: KGHSH and LQKENI. This CDR3 spans 12 amino acids. This CDR3 is CASSPPAGELFF. DNA for the CDR3: TGTGCCAGCTCACCCCCGGCCGGGGAGCTGTTTTTT.

This clonotype was seen many times. The chain combines TRBV20-1 with TRBJ2-1; 8 nucleotides match TRBD2. The J segment lost 6 bases and the V segment lost 5 bases, leaving 12 bases of the junction unmatched. The germline V gene encodes CDR1 DFQATT and CDR2 SNEGSKA (reference sequence). The CDR3 contains 15 residues. The CDR3 here is CSAGESGRVSNEQFF. Written as DNA, the CDR3 is TGCAGTGCTGGGGAAAGCGGGAGAGTAAGCAATGAGCAGTTCTTC.

This clonotype was detected ten times or more. This chain links TRBV11-2 with TRBJ2-3; D unclear. The germline V and J ends were trimmed by 1 base and 8 bases, with 4 bases remaining between them. CDR1 is SGHAT and CDR2 is FQNNGV in the germline V gene. The length of the CDR3 is 11 residues. CDR3 bases: TGTGCCAGCAGCTTAGGGGGTACGCAGTATTTT. This translates into CASSLGGTQYF.

This clonotype was detected ten times or more. The rearrangement links TRBV25-1 to TRBJ2-7; tentatively, D is TRBD1 or TRBD2 (5 bases each). The germline V gene encodes CDR1 MGHDK and CDR2 SYGVNS. The ends were cut back, 4 bases at V and 2 bases at J, with 12 bases in the middle. The CDR3 spans 14 residues. For the CDR3, the DNA is TGTGCCAGCAGTGGGGGGACGTCCGCCTACGAGCAGTACTTC. This gives the protein CASSGGTSAYEQYF.

The rearrangement uses TRBV9 and TRBJ2-1, with TRBD2 matching 11 bases. V lost 1 base and J lost 6; bases outside the gene matches: 3. The CDR3 has 15 residues. CDR1 is SGDLS, CDR2 YYNGEE, per germline. The CDR3 sequence is CASSVSTSGSNEQFF. The CDR3 DNA reads TGTGCCAGCAGCGTAAGCACTAGCGGGAGCAATGAGCAGTTCTTC.